This T cell receptor beta chain stems from a study of cytomegalovirus exposure and HLA in healthy donors. At the level of the study: Most donors, less than 85% of over 350 genotyped, fell in the Caucasian-associated ancestry cluster.

Comment on this clone: The antigen remains undetermined.

Study findings and constraints: Within an earlier analysis, most TCR beta V segments proved productive either about 87% or about 30% of the time. The study designated around 150 TCR beta chains cytomegalovirus-associated. As immune exposure information, only CMV serostatus was available.

Primers included in the PCR were 60 Vbeta and 13 Jbeta primers. Generated by immunoSEQ multiplex PCR, the TCRdb table keeps only in-frame clones and is missing some. The sample lists about 150,000 clones; approximately 68% were seen once. The TCR sequence derives from a man aged 60-69 years in good health and CMV-seronegative. The specimen was PBMCs.

CDR3 region: CASSSGLAVNNEQFF. CDR3 sequence (DNA): TGTGCCAGCAGCTCGGGACTAGCGGTTAATAATGAGCAGTTCTTC. This chain uses TRBV11-2 with TRBJ2-1, with 11 nucleotides matching TRBD2. This CDR3 contains 15 residues. Trimming cost V 4 bases and J 7 bases; bases outside gene matches: 6. Germline loops: CDR1 SGHAT, CDR2 FQNNGV.